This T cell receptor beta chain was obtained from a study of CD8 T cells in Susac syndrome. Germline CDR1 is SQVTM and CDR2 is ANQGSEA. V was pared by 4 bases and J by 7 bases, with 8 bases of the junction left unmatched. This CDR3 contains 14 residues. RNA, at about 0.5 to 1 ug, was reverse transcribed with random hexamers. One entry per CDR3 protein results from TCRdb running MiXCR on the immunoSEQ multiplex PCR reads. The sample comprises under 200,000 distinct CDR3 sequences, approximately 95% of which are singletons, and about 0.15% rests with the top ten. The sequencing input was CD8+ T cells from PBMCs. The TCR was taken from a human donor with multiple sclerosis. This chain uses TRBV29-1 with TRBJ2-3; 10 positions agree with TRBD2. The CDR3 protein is CSVVFSGGGNTQYF. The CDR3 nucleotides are TGCAGCGTTGTCTTCAGCGGGGGGGGAAATACGCAGTATTTT.